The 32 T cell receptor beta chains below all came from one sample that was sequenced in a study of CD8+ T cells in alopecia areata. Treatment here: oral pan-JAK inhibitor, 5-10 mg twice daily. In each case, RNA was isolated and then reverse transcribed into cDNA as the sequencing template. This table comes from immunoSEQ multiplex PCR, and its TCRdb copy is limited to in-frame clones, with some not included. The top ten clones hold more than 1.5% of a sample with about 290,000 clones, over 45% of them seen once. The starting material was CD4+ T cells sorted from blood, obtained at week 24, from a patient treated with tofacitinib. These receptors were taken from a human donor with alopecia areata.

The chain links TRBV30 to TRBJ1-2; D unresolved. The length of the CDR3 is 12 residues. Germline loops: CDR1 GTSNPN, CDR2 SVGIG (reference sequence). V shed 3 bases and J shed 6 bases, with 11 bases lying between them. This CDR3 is CAWRNTGHGYTF. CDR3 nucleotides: TGTGCCTGGAGGAACACGGGCCATGGCTACACCTTC. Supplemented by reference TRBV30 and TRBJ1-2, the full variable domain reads SQTIHQWPATLVQPVGSPLSLECTVEGTSNPNLYWYRQAAGRGLQLLFYSVGIGQISSEVPQNLSASRPQDRQFILSSKKLLLSDSGFYLCAWRNTGHGYTFGSGTRLTVV.

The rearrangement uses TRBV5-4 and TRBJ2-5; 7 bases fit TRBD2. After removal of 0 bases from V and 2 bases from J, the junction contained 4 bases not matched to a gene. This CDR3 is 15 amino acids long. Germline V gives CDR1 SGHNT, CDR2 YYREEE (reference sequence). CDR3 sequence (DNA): TGTGCCAGCAGCTTGGAAGCGGGGAGGCAAGAGACCCAGTACTTC. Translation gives CASSLEAGRQETQYF. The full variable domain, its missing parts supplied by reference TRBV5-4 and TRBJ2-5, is ETGVTQSPTHLIKTRGQQVTLRCSSQSGHNTVSWYQQALGQGPQFIFQYYREEENGRGNFPPRFSGLQFPNYSSELNVNALELDDSALYLCASSLEAGRQETQYFGPGTRLLVL.

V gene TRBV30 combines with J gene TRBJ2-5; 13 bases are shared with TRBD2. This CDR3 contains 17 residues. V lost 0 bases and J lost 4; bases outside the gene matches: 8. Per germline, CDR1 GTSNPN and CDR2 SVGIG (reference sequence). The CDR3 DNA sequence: TGTGCCTGGAGTGTACGAGGAGGGACTAGCGGGGTAGAGACCCAGTACTTC. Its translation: CAWSVRGGTSGVETQYF.

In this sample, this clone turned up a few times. CDR3 sequence: CASSLLPPRQPYTYNEQFF. The CDR3 nucleotides are TGTGCCAGCAGTTTGTTACCGCCGCGACAGCCTTATACCTACAATGAGCAGTTCTTC. The chain couples TRBV27 to TRBJ2-1; possibly TRBD1 for D (5 bases). This CDR3 comprises 19 residues. Germline CDR1 is MNHEY and CDR2 is SMNVEV (reference sequence). Trimming left V 3 bases short and J 2 bases short, with 23 bases between.

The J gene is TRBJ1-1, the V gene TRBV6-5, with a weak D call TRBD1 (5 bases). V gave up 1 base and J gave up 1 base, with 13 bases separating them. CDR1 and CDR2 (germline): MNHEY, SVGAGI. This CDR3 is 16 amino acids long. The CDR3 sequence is CASSYLIGGKNTEAFF. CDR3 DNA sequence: TGTGCCAGCAGTTACTTGATCGGGGGGAAGAACACTGAAGCTTTCTTT.

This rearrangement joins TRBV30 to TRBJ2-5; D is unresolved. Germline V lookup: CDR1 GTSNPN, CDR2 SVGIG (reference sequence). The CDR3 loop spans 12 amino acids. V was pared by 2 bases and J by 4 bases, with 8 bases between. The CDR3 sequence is CAWSPRLETQYF. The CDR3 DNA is TGTGCCTGGAGTCCTCGGTTAGAGACCCAGTACTTC.

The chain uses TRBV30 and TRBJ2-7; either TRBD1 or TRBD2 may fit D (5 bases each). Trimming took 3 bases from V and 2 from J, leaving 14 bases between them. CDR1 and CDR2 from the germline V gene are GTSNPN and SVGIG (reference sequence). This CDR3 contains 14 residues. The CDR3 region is CAWRLVGATYEQYF. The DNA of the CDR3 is TGTGCCTGGAGGCTTGTCGGGGCTACCTACGAGCAGTACTTC.

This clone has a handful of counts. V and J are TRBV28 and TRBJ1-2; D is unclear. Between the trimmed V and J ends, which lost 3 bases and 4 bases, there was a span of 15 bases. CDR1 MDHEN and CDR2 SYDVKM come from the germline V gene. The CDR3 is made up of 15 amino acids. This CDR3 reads CASSFTESLFYGYTF. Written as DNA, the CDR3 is TGTGCCAGCAGTTTCACAGAATCACTTTTCTATGGCTACACCTTC.

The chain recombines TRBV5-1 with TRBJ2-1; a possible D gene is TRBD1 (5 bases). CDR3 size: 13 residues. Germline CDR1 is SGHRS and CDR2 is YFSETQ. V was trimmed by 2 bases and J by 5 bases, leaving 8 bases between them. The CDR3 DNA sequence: TGCGCCAGCAGCTTACGACAGAACAATGAGCAGTTCTTC. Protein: CASSLRQNNEQFF.

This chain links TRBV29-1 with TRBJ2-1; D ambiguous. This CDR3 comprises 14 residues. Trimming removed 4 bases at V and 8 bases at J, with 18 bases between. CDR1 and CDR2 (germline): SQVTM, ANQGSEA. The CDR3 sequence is CSVGARRRVDEQFF. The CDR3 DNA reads TGCAGCGTTGGGGCCCGGCGAAGGGTGGATGAGCAGTTCTTC.

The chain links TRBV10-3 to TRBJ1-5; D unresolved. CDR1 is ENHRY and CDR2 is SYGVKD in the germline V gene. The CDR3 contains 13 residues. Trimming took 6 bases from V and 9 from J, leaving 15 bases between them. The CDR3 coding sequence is TGTGCCATCAGCCCAATCAGCCCCGGGCCCCAGCATTTT. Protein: CAISPISPGPQHF.

CDR3 amino acids: CASSLVPLAGAQITGELFF. As DNA, the CDR3 is TGTGCCAGCAGCTTAGTCCCCCTAGCGGGGGCCCAAATCACCGGGGAGCTGTTTTTT. The genes are TRBV7-2 and TRBJ2-2; TRBD2 matches 10 bases. This CDR3 has 19 residues. Looked up from germline, CDR1 is SGHTA and CDR2 is FQGNSA. V dropped 1 base and J dropped 4; count of bases not matched to a gene: 12.

The CDR3 protein is CSVAPLRAGGYTF. For the CDR3, the DNA is TGCAGCGTTGCCCCGCTAAGGGCAGGGGGCTACACCTTC. The chain recombines TRBV29-1 with TRBJ1-2; tentatively, D is TRBD1 (5 bases). The germline V gene encodes CDR1 SQVTM and CDR2 ANQGSEA. V lost 4 bases to trimming and J lost 8 bases, with 17 bases between them. The CDR3 spans 13 residues.

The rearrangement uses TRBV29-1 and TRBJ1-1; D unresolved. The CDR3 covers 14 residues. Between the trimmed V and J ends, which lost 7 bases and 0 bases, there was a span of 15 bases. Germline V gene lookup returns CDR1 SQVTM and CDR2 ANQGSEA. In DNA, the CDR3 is TGCAGCGCACTGGACCTTCTTTTGAACACTGAAGCTTTCTTT. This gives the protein CSALDLLLNTEAFF. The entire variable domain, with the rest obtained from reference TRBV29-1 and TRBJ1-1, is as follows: SAVISQKPSRDICQRGTSLTIQCQVDSQVTMMFWYRQQPGQSLTLIATANQGSEATYESGFVIDKFPISRPNLTFSTLTVSNMSPEDSSIYLCSALDLLLNTEAFFGQGTRLTVV.

This chain's CDR3 is CASSVTGTGDQETQYF. Here the CDR3 DNA reads TGCGCCAGCAGCGTGACCGGGACAGGGGATCAAGAGACCCAGTACTTC. The genes are TRBV5-1 and TRBJ2-5, with 10 bases fitting TRBD1. The CDR3 extends over 16 amino acids. V trimming: 4 bases; J trimming: 2 bases; junction bases outside the gene matches: 8. CDR1 and CDR2 from the germline V gene are SGHRS and YFSETQ.

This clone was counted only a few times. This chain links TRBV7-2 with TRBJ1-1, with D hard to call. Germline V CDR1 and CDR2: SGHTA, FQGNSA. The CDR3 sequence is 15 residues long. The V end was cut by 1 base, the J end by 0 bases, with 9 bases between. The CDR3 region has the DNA TGTGCCAGCAGCTTAGGCCAGGCCATGAACACTGAAGCTTTCTTT. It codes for CASSLGQAMNTEAFF.

CDR3 region: CASSQVGTGVRNYGYTF. The DNA for the CDR3 is TGTGCCAGCAGCCAAGTGGGAACAGGGGTACGGAACTATGGCTACACCTTC. The rearrangement joins TRBV4-2 to TRBJ1-2; 7 bases are shared with TRBD1. CDR1 LGHNA and CDR2 YNFKEQ come from the germline V gene. Losses at the gene ends were 1 base for V and 2 bases for J; bases not matched to a gene: 10. There are 17 residues in the CDR3.

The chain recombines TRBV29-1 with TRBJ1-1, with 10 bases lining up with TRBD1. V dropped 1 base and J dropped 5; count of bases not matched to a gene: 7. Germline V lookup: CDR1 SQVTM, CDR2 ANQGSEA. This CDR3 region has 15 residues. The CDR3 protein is CSVEARLGQGTEAFF. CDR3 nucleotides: TGCAGCGTTGAAGCGCGCCTGGGACAGGGGACTGAAGCTTTCTTT.

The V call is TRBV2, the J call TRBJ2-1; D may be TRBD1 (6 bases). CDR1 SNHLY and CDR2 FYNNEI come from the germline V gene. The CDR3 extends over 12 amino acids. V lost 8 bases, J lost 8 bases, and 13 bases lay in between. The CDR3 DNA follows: TGTGCCAGCTTCAGACAGGCCTATGAGCAGTTCTTC. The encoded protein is CASFRQAYEQFF.

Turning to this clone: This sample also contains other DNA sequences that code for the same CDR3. The CDR3 region has the DNA TGTGCCTGGAGCGGAGGGGCCAACGTCCTGACTTTC. Protein product: CAWSGGANVLTF. The V and J genes are TRBV30 and TRBJ2-6; D is undetermined. Germline-derived CDR1 and CDR2 are GTSNPN and SVGIG (reference sequence). V shed 3 bases and J shed 4 bases, with 4 bases lying between them. This CDR3 is 12 amino acids long.

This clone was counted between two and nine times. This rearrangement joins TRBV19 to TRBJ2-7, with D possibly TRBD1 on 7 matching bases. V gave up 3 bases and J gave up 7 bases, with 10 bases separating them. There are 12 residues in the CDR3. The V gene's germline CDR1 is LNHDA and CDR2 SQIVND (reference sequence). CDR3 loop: CASSMGGQEQYF. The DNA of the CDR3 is TGTGCCAGTAGTATGGGGGGACAGGAGCAGTACTTC.

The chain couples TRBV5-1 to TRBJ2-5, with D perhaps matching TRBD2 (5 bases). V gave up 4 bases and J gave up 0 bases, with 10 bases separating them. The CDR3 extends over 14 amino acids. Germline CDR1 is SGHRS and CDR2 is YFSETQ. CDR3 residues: CASSIGGYQETQYF. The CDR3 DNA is TGCGCCAGCAGCATCGGCGGGTACCAAGAGACCCAGTACTTC. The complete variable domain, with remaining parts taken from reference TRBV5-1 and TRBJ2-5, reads KAGVTQTPRYLIKTRGQQVTLSCSPISGHRSVSWYQQTPGQGLQFLFEYFSETQRNKGNFPGRFSGRQFSNSRSEMNVSTLELGDSALYLCASSIGGYQETQYFGPGTRLLVL.

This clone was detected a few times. As DNA, the CDR3 is TGTGCCATCAGTGAGTCGCGGGGGTTGGATGAGCAGTTCTTC. This codes for CAISESRGLDEQFF. The rearrangement links TRBV10-3 to TRBJ2-1, with TRBD2 identical over 7 bases. This CDR3 has 14 residues. Trimming cost V 0 bases and J 8 bases; bases outside gene matches: 4. Germline CDR1 reads ENHRY; CDR2 reads SYGVKD.

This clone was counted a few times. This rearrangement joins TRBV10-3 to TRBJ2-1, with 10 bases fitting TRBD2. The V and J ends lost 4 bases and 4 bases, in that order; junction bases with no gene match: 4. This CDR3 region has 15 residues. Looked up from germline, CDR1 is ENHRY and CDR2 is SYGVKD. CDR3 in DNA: TGTGCCATCAGTGTGACTAGCGGGCCATACAATGAGCAGTTCTTC. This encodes CAISVTSGPYNEQFF.

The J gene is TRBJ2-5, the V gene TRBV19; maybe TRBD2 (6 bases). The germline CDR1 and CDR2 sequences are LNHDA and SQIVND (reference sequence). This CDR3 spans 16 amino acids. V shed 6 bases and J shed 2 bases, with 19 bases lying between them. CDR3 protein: CASSTGGTGPQETQYF. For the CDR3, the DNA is TGTGCCAGTAGCACCGGAGGGACGGGCCCGCAAGAGACCCAGTACTTC.

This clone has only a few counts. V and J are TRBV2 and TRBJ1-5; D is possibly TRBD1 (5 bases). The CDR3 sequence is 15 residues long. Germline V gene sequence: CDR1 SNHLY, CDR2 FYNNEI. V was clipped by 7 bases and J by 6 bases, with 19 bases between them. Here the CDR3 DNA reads TGTGCCAGCACCTTGAGCGAATTACAGGCTCAGCCCCAGCATTTT. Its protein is CASTLSELQAQPQHF.

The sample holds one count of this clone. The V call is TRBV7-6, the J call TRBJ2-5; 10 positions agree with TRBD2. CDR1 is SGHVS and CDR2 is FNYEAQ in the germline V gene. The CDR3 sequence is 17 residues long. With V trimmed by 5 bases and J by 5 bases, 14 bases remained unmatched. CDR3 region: CASSPTMERGGLETQYF. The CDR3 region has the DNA TGTGCCAGCAGCCCTACGATGGAGCGGGGGGGCTTGGAGACCCAGTACTTC.

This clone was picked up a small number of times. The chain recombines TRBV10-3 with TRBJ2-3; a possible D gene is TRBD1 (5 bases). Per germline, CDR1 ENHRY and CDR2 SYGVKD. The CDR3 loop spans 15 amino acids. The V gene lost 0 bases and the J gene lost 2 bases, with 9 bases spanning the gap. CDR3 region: CAISESTTDTDTQYF. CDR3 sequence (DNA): TGTGCCATCAGTGAGTCTACGACAGACACAGATACGCAGTATTTT.

The CDR3, as DNA: TGTGCCACCAGCAGAGATGGGGGTGAAGCTTTCTTT. Amino acid sequence: CATSRDGGEAFF. The rearrangement uses TRBV15 and TRBJ1-1, with D tentatively TRBD1 (5 bases). The V gene lost 0 bases and the J gene lost 7 bases, with 6 bases spanning the gap. This CDR3 contains 12 residues. Germline V gene lookup returns CDR1 LNHNV and CDR2 YYDKDF (reference sequence).

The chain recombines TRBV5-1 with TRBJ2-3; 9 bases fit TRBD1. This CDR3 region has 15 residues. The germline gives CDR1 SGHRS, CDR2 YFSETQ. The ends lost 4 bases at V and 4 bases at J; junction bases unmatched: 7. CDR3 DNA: TGCGCCAGCAGCCGTAGGGGACAGGGTCCAGATACGCAGTATTTT. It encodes CASSRRGQGPDTQYF.

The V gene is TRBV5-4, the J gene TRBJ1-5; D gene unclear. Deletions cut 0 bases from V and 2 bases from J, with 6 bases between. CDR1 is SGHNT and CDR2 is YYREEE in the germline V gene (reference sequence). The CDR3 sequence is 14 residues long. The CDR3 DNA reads TGTGCCAGCAGCTTGGACAGCGGCAATCAGCCCCAGCATTTT. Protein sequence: CASSLDSGNQPQHF.

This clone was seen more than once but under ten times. DNA for the CDR3: TGCGCCAGCAGCTTGGGTTTAATTGGCAGGCCGGGAGGTTCACCCCTCCACTTT. This codes for CASSLGLIGRPGGSPLHF. This chain uses TRBV5-1 with TRBJ1-6; D is undetermined. This CDR3 is built from 18 residues. Germline lookup yields CDR1 SGHRS and CDR2 YFSETQ. V was trimmed by 0 bases and J by 9 bases, leaving 22 bases between them.